Reported below is one TCR beta chain. The data originate from a study of monozygotic twins with inflammatory bowel disease. TCRdb re-called the 5' RACE reads, yielding one record per CDR3 amino acid sequence without DNA. Recorded here are about 110,000 distinct CDR3 sequences; the top ten clones represent under 15%. The CDR3 is made up of 16 amino acids. Germline V gives CDR1 MNHEY, CDR2 SVGEGT. The sequence derives from a human donor with ulcerative colitis or Crohn's disease, or a healthy co-twin of an affected twin (not recorded which). The chain couples TRBV6-2 or TRBV6-3 to TRBJ2-7; the TCRdb D gene call, TRBD2, has no DNA to confirm it. Sequenced: blood. The CDR3 loop is CASSYPLADLLYEQYF.